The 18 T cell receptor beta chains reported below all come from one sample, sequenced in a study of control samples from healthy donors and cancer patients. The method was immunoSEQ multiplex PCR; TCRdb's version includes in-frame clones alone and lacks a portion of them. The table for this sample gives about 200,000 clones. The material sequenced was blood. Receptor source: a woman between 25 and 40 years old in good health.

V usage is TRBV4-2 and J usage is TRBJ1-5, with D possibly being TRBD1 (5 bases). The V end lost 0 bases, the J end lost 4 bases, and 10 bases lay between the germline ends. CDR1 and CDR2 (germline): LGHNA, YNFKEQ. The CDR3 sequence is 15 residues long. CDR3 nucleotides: TGTGCCAGCAGCCAAGATTTGACAGAAAATCAGCCCCAGCATTTT. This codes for CASSQDLTENQPQHF.

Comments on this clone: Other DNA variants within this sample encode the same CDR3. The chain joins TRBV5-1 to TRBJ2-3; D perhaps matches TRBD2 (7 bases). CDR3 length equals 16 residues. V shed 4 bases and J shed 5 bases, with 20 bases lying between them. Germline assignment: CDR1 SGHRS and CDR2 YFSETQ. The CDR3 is CASSRGGGLRGDTQYF. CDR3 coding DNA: TGCGCCAGCAGCCGAGGGGGGGGGCTCCGTGGAGATACGCAGTATTTT.

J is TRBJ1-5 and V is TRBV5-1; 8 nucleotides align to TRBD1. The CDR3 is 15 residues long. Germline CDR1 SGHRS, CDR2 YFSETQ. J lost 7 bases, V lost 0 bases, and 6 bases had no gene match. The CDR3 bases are TGCGCCAGCAGCTTGGACGGACAGGGCGGGCAGCCCCAGCATTTT. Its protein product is CASSLDGQGGQPQHF. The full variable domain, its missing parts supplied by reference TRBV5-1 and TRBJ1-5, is KAGVTQTPRYLIKTRGQQVTLSCSPISGHRSVSWYQQTPGQGLQFLFEYFSETQRNKGNFPGRFSGRQFSNSRSEMNVSTLELGDSALYLCASSLDGQGGQPQHFGDGTRLSIL.

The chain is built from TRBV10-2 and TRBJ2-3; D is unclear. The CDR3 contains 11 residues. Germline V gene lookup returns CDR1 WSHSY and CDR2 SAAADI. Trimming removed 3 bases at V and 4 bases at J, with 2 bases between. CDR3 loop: CASSEADTQYF. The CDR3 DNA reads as TGCGCCAGCAGTGAAGCAGATACGCAGTATTTT.

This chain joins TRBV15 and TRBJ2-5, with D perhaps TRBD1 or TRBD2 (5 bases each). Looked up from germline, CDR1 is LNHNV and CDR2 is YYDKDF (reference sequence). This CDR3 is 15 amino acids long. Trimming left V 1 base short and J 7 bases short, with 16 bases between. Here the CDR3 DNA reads TGTGCCACCAGCAGAGTCCAGGGACCTGAACGGACCCAGTACTTC. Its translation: CATSRVQGPERTQYF.

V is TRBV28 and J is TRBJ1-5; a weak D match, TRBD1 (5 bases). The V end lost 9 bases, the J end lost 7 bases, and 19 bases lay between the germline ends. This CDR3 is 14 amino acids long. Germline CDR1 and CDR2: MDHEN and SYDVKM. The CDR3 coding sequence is TGTGCCAGTAAATCCGGGACGGGGTTCCAGCCCCAGCATTTT. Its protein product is CASKSGTGFQPQHF.

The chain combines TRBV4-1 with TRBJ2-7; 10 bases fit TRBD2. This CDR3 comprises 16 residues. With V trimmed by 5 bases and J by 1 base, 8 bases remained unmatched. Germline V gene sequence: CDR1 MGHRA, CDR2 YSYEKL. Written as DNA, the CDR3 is TGCGCCAGCAGCTCGCAGTTGACTAGCGGGTCCTACGAGCAGTACTTC. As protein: CASSSQLTSGSYEQYF.

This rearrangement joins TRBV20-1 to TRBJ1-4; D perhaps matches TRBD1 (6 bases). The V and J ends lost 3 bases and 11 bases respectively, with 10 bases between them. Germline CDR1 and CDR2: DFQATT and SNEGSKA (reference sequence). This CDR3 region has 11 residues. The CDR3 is CSARGGGKLFF. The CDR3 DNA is TGCAGTGCTAGGGGGGGCGGGAAACTGTTTTTT.

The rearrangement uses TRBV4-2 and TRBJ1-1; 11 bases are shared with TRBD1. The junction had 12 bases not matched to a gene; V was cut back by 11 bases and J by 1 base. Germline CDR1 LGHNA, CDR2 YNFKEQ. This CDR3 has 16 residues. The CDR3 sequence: CASHMGTGGSNTEAFF. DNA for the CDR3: TGTGCCTCCCATATGGGGACAGGGGGTTCGAACACTGAAGCTTTCTTT.

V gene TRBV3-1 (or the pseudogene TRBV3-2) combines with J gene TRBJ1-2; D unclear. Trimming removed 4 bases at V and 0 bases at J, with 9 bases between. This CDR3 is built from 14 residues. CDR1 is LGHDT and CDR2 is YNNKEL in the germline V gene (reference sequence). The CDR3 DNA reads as TGTGCCAGCAGCCCGACACGGACTAACTATGGCTACACCTTC. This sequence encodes CASSPTRTNYGYTF.

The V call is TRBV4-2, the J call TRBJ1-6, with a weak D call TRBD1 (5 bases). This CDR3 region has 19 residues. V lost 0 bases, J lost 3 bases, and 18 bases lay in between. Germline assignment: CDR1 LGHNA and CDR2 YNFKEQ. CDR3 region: CASSQESAAGTHYNSPLHF. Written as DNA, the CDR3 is TGTGCCAGCAGCCAAGAGTCCGCCGCGGGGACTCACTATAATTCACCCCTCCACTTT.

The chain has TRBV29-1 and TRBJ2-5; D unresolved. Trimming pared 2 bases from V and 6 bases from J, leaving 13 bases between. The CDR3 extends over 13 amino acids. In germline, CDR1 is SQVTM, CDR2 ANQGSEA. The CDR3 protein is CSVERDSWQTQYF. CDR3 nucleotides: TGCAGCGTTGAAAGAGATAGTTGGCAGACCCAGTACTTC.

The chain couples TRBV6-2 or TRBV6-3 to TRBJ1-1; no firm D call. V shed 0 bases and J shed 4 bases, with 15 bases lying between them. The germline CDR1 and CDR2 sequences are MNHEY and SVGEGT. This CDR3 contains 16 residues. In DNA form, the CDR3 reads TGTGCCAGCAGTTACTCTTCCCCCCACTGGGGCACTGAAGCTTTCTTT. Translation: CASSYSSPHWGTEAFF.

The CDR3 nucleotides read TGCGCCAGCAGCTTGGCCGGAAGGTCGGGCTACACCTTC. As protein: CASSLAGRSGYTF. The chain employs TRBV5-1 and TRBJ1-2, with D unresolved. Germline lookup yields CDR1 SGHRS and CDR2 YFSETQ. The CDR3 covers 13 residues. The V and J ends lost 0 bases and 8 bases respectively, with 11 bases between them.

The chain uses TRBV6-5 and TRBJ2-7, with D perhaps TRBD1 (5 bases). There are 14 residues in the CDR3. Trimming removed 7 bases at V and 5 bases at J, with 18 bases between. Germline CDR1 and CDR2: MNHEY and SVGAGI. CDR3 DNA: TGTGCCAGCAATTCCGGGCAGGGCGTACACGAGCAGTACTTC. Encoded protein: CASNSGQGVHEQYF.

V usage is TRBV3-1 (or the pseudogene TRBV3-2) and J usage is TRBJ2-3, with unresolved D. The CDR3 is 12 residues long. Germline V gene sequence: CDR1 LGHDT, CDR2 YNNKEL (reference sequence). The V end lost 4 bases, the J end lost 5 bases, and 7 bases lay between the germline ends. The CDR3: CASSLLLDTQYF. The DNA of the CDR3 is TGTGCCAGCAGCCTACTGCTAGATACGCAGTATTTT.

The CDR3 coding sequence is TGCGCCAGCAGTGAGTCGACCACTGAAGCTTTCTTT. Translation: CASSESTTEAFF. The V and J genes are TRBV10-1 and TRBJ1-1; D remains ambiguous. The CDR3 runs to 12 residues. The V gene's germline CDR1 is WNHNN and CDR2 SYGVQD (reference sequence). The V end lost 0 bases, the J end lost 4 bases, and 3 bases lay between the germline ends.

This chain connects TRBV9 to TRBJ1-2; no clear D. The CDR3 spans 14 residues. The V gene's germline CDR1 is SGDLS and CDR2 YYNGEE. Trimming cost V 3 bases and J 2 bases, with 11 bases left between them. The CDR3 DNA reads TGTGCCAGCAGCGCGGGGATACAGAACTATGGCTACACCTTC. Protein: CASSAGIQNYGYTF.